These 22 T cell receptor beta chains were sequenced from one sample in a study of cytomegalovirus exposure and HLA in healthy donors. The PCR used 60 Vbeta and 13 Jbeta primers. TCRdb's table, derived via immunoSEQ multiplex PCR, lists solely in-frame clones and lacks some. The repertoire includes 100,000 to 150,000 clones, around three quarters of them detected once, and 2.6% sits in the top ten. The sequenced sample consisted of PBMCs. These receptors all come from a woman aged 60-70 years in good health and CMV-seropositive.

The chain carries TRBV7-3 and TRBJ2-3; tentative D call: TRBD2 (5 bases). Trimming removed 8 bases at V and 2 bases at J, with 17 bases between. The CDR3 is made up of 15 amino acids. Germline CDR1 reads SGHTA; CDR2 reads FQGTGA. CDR3 in DNA: TGTGCCAGCGCTATTGCGGGCGGCATCACAGATACGCAGTATTTT. This codes for CASAIAGGITDTQYF.

This clone was detected a few times. The chain recombines TRBV19 with TRBJ2-7; TRBD1 matches 9 bases. This CDR3 comprises 15 residues. Germline V lookup: CDR1 LNHDA, CDR2 SQIVND (reference sequence). The V gene end was trimmed by 7 bases and the J gene end by 6 bases; junction bases not matched to a gene: 13. The CDR3 bases are TGTGCCAGTACAGACAGGGGGGGATCCGGAATCGAGCAGTACTTC. This encodes CASTDRGGSGIEQYF.

V usage is TRBV11-2 and J usage is TRBJ2-2; 8 bases are shared with TRBD1. CDR1 and CDR2 from the germline V gene are SGHAT and FQNNGV. CDR3 length: 16 residues. The J segment lost 7 bases and the V segment lost 5 bases, leaving 12 bases of the junction unmatched. The CDR3 coding sequence is TGTGCCAGCAGCAAATACTCAGGGGGCGAGGTCGGGGAGCTGTTTTTT. Translated, it gives CASSKYSGGEVGELFF.

V usage is TRBV5-1 and J usage is TRBJ2-5; 7 bases align to TRBD1. The J call may be mistaken, given a closer DNA end match to TRBJ2-7. The CDR3 spans 15 residues. The germline gives CDR1 SGHRS, CDR2 YFSETQ. For the CDR3, the DNA is TGCGCCAGCAGCCCGAGGGGACAGCTTCTGTCCGAGCAGTACTTC. It yields the protein CASSPRGQLLSEQYF.

J is TRBJ2-1 and V is TRBV6-5, with 8 nucleotides matching TRBD2. CDR1 MNHEY and CDR2 SVGAGI come from the germline V gene. CDR3 length: 14 amino acids. The trim removed 2 bases at V and 10 bases at J, leaving 7 bases unmatched. The CDR3 is CASSYVGGAGEQFF. In DNA form, the CDR3 reads TGTGCCAGCAGTTACGTCGGGGGGGCCGGGGAGCAGTTCTTC.

The chain uses TRBV19 and TRBJ1-6; 9 bases are shared with TRBD1. This CDR3 region has 15 residues. Per germline, CDR1 LNHDA and CDR2 SQIVND (reference sequence). J gave up 9 bases and V 4 bases, and 7 bases lay outside the gene matches. CDR3 in DNA: TGTGCCAGTAGTACGACAGGGGGTGTGGGTTCACCCCTCCACTTT. It encodes CASSTTGGVGSPLHF.

The chain links TRBV27 to TRBJ1-4; the D gene is possibly TRBD1 (5 bases). Trimming shortened V by 5 bases and J by 4 bases, and 11 bases separated the two germline ends. CDR1 and CDR2 from the germline V gene are MNHEY and SMNVEV (reference sequence). This CDR3 contains 14 residues. CDR3 in DNA: TGTGCCAGCAGTCCGGGGGGGATTAATGAAAAACTGTTTTTT. It translates to CASSPGGINEKLFF.

This clone was found a few times. The chain is built from TRBV7-3 and TRBJ2-1; possible D gene TRBD1, 5 bases. This CDR3 contains 13 residues. Per the germline V gene, CDR1 is SGHTA and CDR2 is FQGTGA. V dropped 5 bases and J dropped 5 bases, with 10 bases sitting between them. CDR3 sequence (DNA): TGTGCCAGCAGCAGGACACCGGACAATGAGCAGTTCTTC. Its translation: CASSRTPDNEQFF.

V is TRBV18 and J is TRBJ1-1; the match to TRBD1 covers 8 bases. Trimming at V came to 3 bases and at J to 5 bases, leaving 8 bases not matched to a gene. The CDR3 runs 15 residues. Germline V gene data show CDR1 as KGHSH and CDR2 as LQKENI. The CDR3 sequence: CASSPGQGALTEAFF. CDR3 DNA sequence: TGTGCCAGCTCACCTGGCCAGGGGGCGCTGACTGAAGCTTTCTTT.

The chain carries TRBV18 and TRBJ2-5; D remains unclear. From germline, CDR1 is KGHSH and CDR2 LQKENI. Trimming took 7 bases from V and 5 from J, leaving 14 bases between them. The CDR3 extends over 13 amino acids. DNA of the CDR3: TGTGCCAGCTTATCAACCCACGGGGAGACCCAGTACTTC. Amino acid sequence: CASLSTHGETQYF.

This chain connects TRBV5-5 to TRBJ1-1, with TRBD1 matching over 7 bases. The V gene end was trimmed by 6 bases and the J gene end by 1 base; junction bases not matched to a gene: 6. This CDR3 contains 14 residues. The V gene's germline CDR1 is SGHKS and CDR2 YYEKEE (reference sequence). The CDR3 DNA reads as TGTGCCAGCAAAACCGGGACAGCGAACACTGAAGCTTTCTTT. It encodes CASKTGTANTEAFF. The variable domain in full, completed from reference TRBV5-5 and TRBJ1-1, reads DAGVTQSPTHLIKTRGQQVTLRCSPISGHKSVSWYQQVLGQGPQFIFQYYEKEERGRGNFPDRFSARQFPNYSSELNVNALLLGDSALYLCASKTGTANTEAFFGQGTRLTVV.

The chain recombines TRBV27 with TRBJ1-1; D ambiguous. This CDR3 is built from 13 residues. V lost 8 bases and J lost 5, with 15 bases in between. Germline V gene data show CDR1 as MNHEY and CDR2 as SMNVEV (reference sequence). The CDR3 loop reads CASSLGGRTEAFF. DNA of the CDR3: TGTGCCAGCTCCTTGGGCGGGAGGACTGAAGCTTTCTTT.

This clone has more than one count but fewer than ten. The chain employs TRBV29-1 and TRBJ2-7, with D perhaps TRBD2 (5 bases). The germline V and J ends were trimmed by 0 bases and 3 bases, with 6 bases remaining between them. The germline V gene has CDR1 SQVTM and CDR2 ANQGSEA. The CDR3 is 12 amino acids. Here the CDR3 reads CSVEDGLYEQYF. CDR3 coding DNA: TGCAGCGTTGAAGACGGACTCTACGAGCAGTACTTC.

The V gene is TRBV7-9, the J gene TRBJ2-4; perhaps TRBD1 as D (5 bases). Trimming cost V 5 bases and J 2 bases, with 10 bases left between them. The germline gives CDR1 SEHNR, CDR2 FQNEAQ (reference sequence). The CDR3 length is 14 residues. The CDR3 DNA is TGTGCCAGCAGCCCCCAGGGTCCCAAAAACATTCAGTACTTC. Protein sequence: CASSPQGPKNIQYF.

This clone has more than one count but fewer than ten. The chain uses TRBV6-4 and TRBJ1-1; maybe TRBD1 (5 bases). Germline V gene lookup returns CDR1 MRHNA and CDR2 SNTAGT. Trimming removed 4 bases from V and 0 bases from J, with 9 bases in between. This CDR3 comprises 14 residues. The CDR3 here is CASSATVMNTEAFF. CDR3 DNA: TGTGCCAGCAGTGCGACAGTCATGAACACTGAAGCTTTCTTT.

This clone has a single count. J is TRBJ1-1 and V is TRBV7-3; TRBD1 might be the D (5 bases). Germline V CDR1 and CDR2: SGHTA, FQGTGA. The CDR3 loop spans 15 amino acids. Trimming pared 1 base from V and 3 bases from J, leaving 12 bases between. CDR3 coding DNA: TGTGCCAGCAGCTTAATATCAGGAGGGGACACTGAAGCTTTCTTT. It is translated as CASSLISGGDTEAFF.

The chain has TRBV4-1 and TRBJ2-2; 10 bases line up with TRBD1. The V segment lost 0 bases and the J segment 7 bases; nucleotides outside the gene matches: 11. From germline, CDR1 is MGHRA and CDR2 YSYEKL. CDR3 size: 18 residues. CDR3 in DNA: TGCGCCAGCAGCCAAGACTCCGACAGGGGGCGAATAGTCGGGGAGCTGTTTTTT. Protein product: CASSQDSDRGRIVGELFF.

In its sample, this clone was seen a few times. The genes are TRBV27 and TRBJ1-2, with 8 bases that match TRBD1. The CDR3 spans 12 residues. Germline CDR1 is MNHEY and CDR2 is SMNVEV (reference sequence). Germline trimming cut 6 bases from V and 8 bases from J; bases unmatched to any gene: 5. In DNA form, the CDR3 reads TGTGCCAGCAGGGCAGGGGGCGCAGGCTACACCTTC. This translates into CASRAGGAGYTF.

V and J are TRBV19 and TRBJ1-5, with D unresolved. The ends were cut back, 7 bases at V and 4 bases at J, with 8 bases in the middle. Germline V lookup: CDR1 LNHDA, CDR2 SQIVND (reference sequence). CDR3 length equals 12 residues. DNA of the CDR3: TGTGCCAGTACGCGTTCTAATCAGCCCCAGCATTTT. Translating it yields CASTRSNQPQHF.

V gene TRBV27 combines with J gene TRBJ2-7; D possibly corresponds to TRBD1 (5 bases). Germline V CDR1 and CDR2: MNHEY, SMNVEV (reference sequence). The CDR3 is 13 residues long. V was shortened by 2 bases and J by 4 bases, with 9 bases between the two germline ends. The CDR3 loop reads CASSLQGPYEQYF. Here the CDR3 DNA reads TGTGCCAGCAGTTTACAGGGCCCTTACGAGCAGTACTTC.

The V and J genes are TRBV2 and TRBJ1-1; a possible D gene is TRBD1 (6 bases). Trimming stripped 4 bases from V and 4 bases from J, with 16 bases between. Germline V gene sequence: CDR1 SNHLY, CDR2 FYNNEI. The CDR3 has 15 amino acids. DNA for the CDR3: TGTGCCAGCAGTGGGGGGGGCGACGCGGGCACTGAAGCTTTCTTT. Translation: CASSGGGDAGTEAFF.

The chain is built from TRBV4-1 and TRBJ2-7, with 7 bases fitting TRBD1. The CDR3 totals 16 residues. Germline CDR1 is MGHRA and CDR2 is YSYEKL. V shed 5 bases, J shed 0 bases, and the junction held 10 bases outside the gene matches. The DNA of the CDR3 is TGCGCCAGCAGCTACCGACAGGGAGATAACTCCTACGAGCAGTACTTC. Translating gives CASSYRQGDNSYEQYF.